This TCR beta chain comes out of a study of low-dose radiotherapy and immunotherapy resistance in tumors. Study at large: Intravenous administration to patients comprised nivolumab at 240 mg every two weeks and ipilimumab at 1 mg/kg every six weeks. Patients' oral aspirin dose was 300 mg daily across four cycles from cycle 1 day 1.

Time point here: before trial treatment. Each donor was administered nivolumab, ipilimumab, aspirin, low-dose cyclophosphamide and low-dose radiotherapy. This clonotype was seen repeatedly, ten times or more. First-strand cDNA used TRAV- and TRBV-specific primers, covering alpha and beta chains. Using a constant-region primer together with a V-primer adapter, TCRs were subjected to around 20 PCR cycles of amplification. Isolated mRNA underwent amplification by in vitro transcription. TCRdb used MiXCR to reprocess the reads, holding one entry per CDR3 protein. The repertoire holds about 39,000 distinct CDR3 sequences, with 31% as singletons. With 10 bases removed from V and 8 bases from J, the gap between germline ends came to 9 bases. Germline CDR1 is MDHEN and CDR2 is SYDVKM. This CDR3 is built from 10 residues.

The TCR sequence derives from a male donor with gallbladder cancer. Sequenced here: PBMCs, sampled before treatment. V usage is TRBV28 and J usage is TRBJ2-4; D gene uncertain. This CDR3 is CATSRYIQYF. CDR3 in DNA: TGTGCCACCTCCAGGTACATTCAGTACTTC.